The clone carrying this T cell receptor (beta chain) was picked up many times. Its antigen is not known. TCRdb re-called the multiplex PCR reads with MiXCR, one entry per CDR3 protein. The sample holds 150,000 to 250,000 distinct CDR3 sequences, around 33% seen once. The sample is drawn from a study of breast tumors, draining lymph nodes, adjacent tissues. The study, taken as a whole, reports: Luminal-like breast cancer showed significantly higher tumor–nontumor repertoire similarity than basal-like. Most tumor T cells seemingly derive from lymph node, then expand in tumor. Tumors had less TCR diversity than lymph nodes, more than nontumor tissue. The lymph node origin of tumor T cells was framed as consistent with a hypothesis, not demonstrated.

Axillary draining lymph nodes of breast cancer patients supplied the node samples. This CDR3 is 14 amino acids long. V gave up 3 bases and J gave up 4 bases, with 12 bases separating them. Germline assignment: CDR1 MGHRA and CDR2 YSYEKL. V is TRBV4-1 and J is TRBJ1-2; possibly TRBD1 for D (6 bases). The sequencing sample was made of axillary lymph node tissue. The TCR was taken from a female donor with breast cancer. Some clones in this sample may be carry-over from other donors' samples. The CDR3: CASSQGALFYGYTF. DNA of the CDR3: TGCGCCAGCAGCCAGGGGGCTCTCTTCTATGGCTACACCTTC.